This T cell receptor (beta chain) is from a study of blood T cell repertoires in COVID-19. Study overall: Some COVID-19 samples were acute and others convalescent; all came from the United States, Italy and Spain.

Measured with immunoSEQ multiplex PCR; TCRdb has only the in-frame clones, and not every one. Of 300,000 to 400,000 clones listed, around 89% were seen once; the top ten hold under 4%. This receptor was identified in a woman aged 25 to 39 with COVID-19, enrolled during active disease. The sample consisted of peripheral blood.

CDR3 nucleotides: TGTGCCAGCAGCTTGGGCACAGGTAGGACTGGAAACACCATATATTTT. This encodes CASSLGTGRTGNTIYF. The chain has TRBV5-6 and TRBJ1-3, with a weak D call TRBD1 (5 bases). Germline values: CDR1 SGHDT, CDR2 YYEEEE. V dropped 0 bases and J dropped 2 bases, with 12 bases sitting between them. The length of the CDR3 is 16 residues.